Shown below are 12 T cell receptor beta chains from a single sample sequenced in a study of OX40 agonist ivuxolimab in advanced cancers. Generated by immunoSEQ multiplex PCR, the TCRdb table keeps only in-frame clones and is missing some. The table has tens of thousands of clones, around 89% seen once; the top ten hold 0.67%. The source material was CD4+ or CD8+ T cells sorted from blood, sampled in a trial of the OX40 agonist ivuxolimab. The receptor source for this set is an adult with an advanced solid tumor such as melanoma, head and neck, liver or kidney cancer.

The rearrangement links TRBV6-1 to TRBJ2-2, with TRBD2 matching over 7 bases. This CDR3 region has 15 residues. Germline lookup yields CDR1 MNHNS and CDR2 SASEGT. V was clipped by 6 bases and J by 4 bases; unmatched bases: 8. The CDR3 sequence: CASSKEGRGTGELFF. The CDR3 nucleotides read TGTGCCAGCAGCAAAGAAGGGAGGGGCACCGGGGAGCTGTTTTTT.

This chain joins TRBV30 and TRBJ2-7, with 7 bases matching TRBD2. The CDR3 is made up of 10 amino acids. Germline V gives CDR1 GTSNPN, CDR2 SVGIG (reference sequence). The CDR3 region is CAAGAYEQYF. The CDR3 DNA reads as TGTGCGGCGGGAGCCTACGAGCAGTACTTC.

The gene calls are TRBV30 and TRBJ1-5; D is perhaps TRBD1 (6 bases). V lost 2 bases to trimming and J lost 4 bases, with 12 bases between them. The CDR3 has 14 residues. The germline CDR1 and CDR2 sequences are GTSNPN and SVGIG (reference sequence). The chain's CDR3 is CAWSQGTSNQPQHF. In nucleotides, the CDR3 is TGTGCCTGGAGTCAAGGGACATCAAATCAGCCCCAGCATTTT.

The V and J genes are TRBV19 and TRBJ2-1; 13 nucleotides match TRBD2. Losses at the gene ends were 6 bases for V and 2 bases for J; bases not matched to a gene: 10. There are 18 residues in the CDR3. Germline V gives CDR1 LNHDA, CDR2 SQIVND (reference sequence). This CDR3 reads CASSQLAGGKGAYNEQFF. In DNA form, the CDR3 reads TGTGCCAGTAGCCAACTAGCGGGAGGGAAGGGGGCCTACAATGAGCAGTTCTTC.

This clone was observed a single time. J is TRBJ2-6 and V is TRBV6-6; 7 bases agree with TRBD1. Trimming removed 8 bases from V and 2 bases from J; junction bases left unmatched: 9. The CDR3 loop spans 16 amino acids. The V gene's germline CDR1 is MNHNY and CDR2 SVGAGI (reference sequence). CDR3 sequence (DNA): TGTGCCAGCGGGAGAGAGGGGGCGCCTGGGGCCAACGTCCTGACTTTC. This translates into CASGREGAPGANVLTF.

In its sample, this clone was seen once. This chain links TRBV5-6 with TRBJ2-7; perhaps TRBD1 as D (6 bases). Between the trimmed V and J ends, which lost 5 bases and 4 bases, there was a span of 19 bases. The V gene's germline CDR1 is SGHDT and CDR2 YYEEEE. The CDR3 has 15 residues. CDR3 amino acids: CASSTTGNPSYEQYF. The CDR3 DNA sequence: TGTGCCAGCAGTACCACAGGGAATCCATCTTACGAGCAGTACTTC.

The genes are TRBV6-1 and TRBJ1-1, with TRBD1 as a possible D gene (5 bases). V was pared by 8 bases and J by 1 base, with 11 bases between. Germline CDR1 MNHNS, CDR2 SASEGT. The CDR3 is 13 residues long. For the CDR3, the DNA is TGTGCCAGCCGGGGGGTCCGGAACACTGAAGCTTTCTTT. Its protein is CASRGVRNTEAFF.

V gene TRBV6-6 combines with J gene TRBJ2-7; possibly TRBD1 for D (5 bases). The CDR3 covers 15 residues. Looked up from germline, CDR1 is MNHNY and CDR2 is SVGAGI (reference sequence). V lost 2 bases and J lost 3, with 14 bases in between. CDR3 sequence (DNA): TGTGCCAGCAGTTACCAGGGAACTGAGATCTACGAGCAGTACTTC. It specifies CASSYQGTEIYEQYF.

The J gene is TRBJ1-1, the V gene TRBV28; the D is unclear. The CDR3 is made up of 13 amino acids. Germline assignment: CDR1 MDHEN and CDR2 SYDVKM. The CDR3 bases are TGTGTTTTGATTAGTCGGTTCGGCACTGAAGCTTTCTTT. This codes for CVLISRFGTEAFF.

This rearrangement joins TRBV7-9 to TRBJ2-3; D might be TRBD2 (6 bases). Germline lookup yields CDR1 SEHNR and CDR2 FQNEAQ (reference sequence). The CDR3 extends over 15 amino acids. V was cut by 4 bases and J by 2 bases, with 13 bases left in between. The CDR3 nucleotides are TGTGCCAGCAGCTCTCGGGCGGGGTTCACAGATACGCAGTATTTT. Protein: CASSSRAGFTDTQYF.

The chain's CDR3 is CASSATADTQYF. The CDR3 DNA sequence: TGTGCCAGCAGTGCGACAGCAGATACGCAGTATTTT. The chain combines TRBV6-5 with TRBJ2-3, with D perhaps TRBD1 (5 bases). V was clipped by 5 bases and J by 4 bases, with 7 bases between them. This CDR3 has 12 residues. Germline V lookup: CDR1 MNHEY, CDR2 SVGAGI.

The rearrangement joins TRBV4-1 to TRBJ2-7; TRBD1 is a possible D gene (7 bases). CDR1 and CDR2 from the germline V gene are MGHRA and YSYEKL. V was trimmed by 5 bases and J by 4 bases, leaving 21 bases between them. CDR3 length: 16 residues. The CDR3 here is CASSETPRGEPYEQYF. CDR3 nucleotides: TGCGCCAGCAGCGAGACCCCCAGGGGGGAGCCTTACGAGCAGTACTTC.